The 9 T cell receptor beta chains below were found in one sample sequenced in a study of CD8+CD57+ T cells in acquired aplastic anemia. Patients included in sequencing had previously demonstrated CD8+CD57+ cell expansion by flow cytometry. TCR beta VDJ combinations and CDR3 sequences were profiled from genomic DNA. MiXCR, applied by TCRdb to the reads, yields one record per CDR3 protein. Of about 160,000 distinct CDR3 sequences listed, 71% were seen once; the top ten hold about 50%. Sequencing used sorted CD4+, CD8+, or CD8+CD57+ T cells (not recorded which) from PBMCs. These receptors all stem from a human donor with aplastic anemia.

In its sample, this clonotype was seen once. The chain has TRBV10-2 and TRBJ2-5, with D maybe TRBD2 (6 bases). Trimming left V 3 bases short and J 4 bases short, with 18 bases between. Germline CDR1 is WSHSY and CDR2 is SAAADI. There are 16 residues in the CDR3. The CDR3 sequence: CASSDPRDWRGETQYF. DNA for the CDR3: TGCGCCAGCAGTGACCCCCGGGACTGGCGTGGAGAGACCCAGTACTTC.

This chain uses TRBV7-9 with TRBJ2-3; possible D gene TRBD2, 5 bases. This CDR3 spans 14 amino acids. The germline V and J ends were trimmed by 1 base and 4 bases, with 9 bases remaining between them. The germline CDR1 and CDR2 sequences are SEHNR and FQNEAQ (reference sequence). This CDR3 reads CASSLEGSADTQYF. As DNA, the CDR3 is TGTGCCAGCAGCTTAGAGGGTAGCGCAGATACGCAGTATTTT.

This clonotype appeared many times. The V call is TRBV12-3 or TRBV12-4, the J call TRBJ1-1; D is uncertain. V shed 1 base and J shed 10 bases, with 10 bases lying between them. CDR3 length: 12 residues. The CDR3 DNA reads TGTGCCAGCAGTTTAGGCAGACTCGGAGCTTTCTTT. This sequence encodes CASSLGRLGAFF.

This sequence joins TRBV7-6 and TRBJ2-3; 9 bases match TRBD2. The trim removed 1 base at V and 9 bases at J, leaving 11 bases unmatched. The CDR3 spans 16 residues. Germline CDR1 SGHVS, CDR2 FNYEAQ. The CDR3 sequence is CASSLGSGGLHNTQYF. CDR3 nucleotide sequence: TGTGCCAGCAGCTTAGGAAGCGGGGGGCTGCACAACACGCAGTATTTT.

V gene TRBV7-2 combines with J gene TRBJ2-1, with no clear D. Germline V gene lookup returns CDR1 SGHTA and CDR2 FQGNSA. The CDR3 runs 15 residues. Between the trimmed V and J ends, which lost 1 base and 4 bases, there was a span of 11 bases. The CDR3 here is CASSLVSVGYNEQFF. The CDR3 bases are TGTGCCAGCAGCTTAGTATCCGTGGGGTACAATGAGCAGTTCTTC.

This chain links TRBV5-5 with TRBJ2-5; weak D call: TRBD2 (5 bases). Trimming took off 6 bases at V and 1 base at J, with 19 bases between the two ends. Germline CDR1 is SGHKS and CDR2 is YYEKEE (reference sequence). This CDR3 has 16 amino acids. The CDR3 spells CASTVSVREVQETQYF. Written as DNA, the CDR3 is TGTGCCAGCACCGTTAGTGTCCGGGAAGTCCAAGAGACCCAGTACTTC.

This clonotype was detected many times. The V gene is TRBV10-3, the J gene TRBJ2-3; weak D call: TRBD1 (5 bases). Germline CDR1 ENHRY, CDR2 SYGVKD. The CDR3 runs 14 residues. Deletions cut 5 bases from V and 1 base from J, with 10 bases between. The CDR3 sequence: CAISPGHGTDTQYF. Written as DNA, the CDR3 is TGTGCCATCAGTCCCGGACACGGCACAGATACGCAGTATTTT.

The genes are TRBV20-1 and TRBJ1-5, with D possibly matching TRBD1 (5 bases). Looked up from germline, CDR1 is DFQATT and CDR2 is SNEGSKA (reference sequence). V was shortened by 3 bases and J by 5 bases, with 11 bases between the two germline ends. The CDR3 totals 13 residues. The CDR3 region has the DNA TGCAGTGCTAGTTTGATGGGGGATCAGCCCCAGCATTTT. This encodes CSASLMGDQPQHF.

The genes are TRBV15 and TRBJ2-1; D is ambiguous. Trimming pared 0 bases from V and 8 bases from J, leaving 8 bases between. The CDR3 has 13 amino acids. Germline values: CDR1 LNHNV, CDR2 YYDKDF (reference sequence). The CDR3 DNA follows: TGTGCCACCAGCAGAGAAGAATTCGATGAGCAGTTCTTC. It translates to CATSREEFDEQFF.